Listed here is a single T cell receptor beta chain. What it recognizes is unknown. Libraries were prepared by immunoSEQ multiplex PCR; TCRdb keeps only in-frame clonotypes and omits some of them. The sample carries approximately 710,000 clones, roughly 91% recorded once. CD45RO+ cells and CCR7-negative CD45RA+ TemRA cells were combined as CD8 memory. The record originates from a study of shared clonotypes between healthy human individuals. Study summary: A donor's plate count was three for CD4 naive and three for CD4 memory; CD8 naive had two and CD8 memory one.

Between the trimmed V and J ends, which lost 5 bases and 8 bases, there was a span of 24 bases. CDR3 length: 17 amino acids. Germline V gives CDR1 SGHAT, CDR2 FQNNGV. The study's findings and limits: It was the non-shared clonotypes that had lower generation probabilities than clonotypes shared by all four donors.

Material: memory CD8+ T cells from PBMCs. Subset given: CD45RO+ cells pooled with CCR7-negative TemRA cells. The source is a man between 18 and 29 years old in good health. Some clones in this sample may be carry-over from other donors' samples. This chain connects TRBV11-2 to TRBJ2-2; D is unclear. DNA of the CDR3: TGTGCCAGCAGCCCTAATGCACAGTTTACTATACGTGGGGAGCTGTTTTTT. It encodes CASSPNAQFTIRGELFF.